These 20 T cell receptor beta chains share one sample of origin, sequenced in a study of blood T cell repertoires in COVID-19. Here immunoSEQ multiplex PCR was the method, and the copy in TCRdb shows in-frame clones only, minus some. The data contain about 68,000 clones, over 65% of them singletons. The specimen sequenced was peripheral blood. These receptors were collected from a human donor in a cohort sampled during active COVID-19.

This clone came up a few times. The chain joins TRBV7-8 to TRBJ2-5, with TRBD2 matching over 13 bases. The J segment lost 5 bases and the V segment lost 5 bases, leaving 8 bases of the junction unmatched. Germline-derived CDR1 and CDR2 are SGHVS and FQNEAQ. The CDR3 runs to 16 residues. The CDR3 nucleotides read TGTGCCAGCAGCGCCACTAGCGGGGGGGCCTTGGAGACCCAGTACTTC. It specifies CASSATSGGALETQYF.

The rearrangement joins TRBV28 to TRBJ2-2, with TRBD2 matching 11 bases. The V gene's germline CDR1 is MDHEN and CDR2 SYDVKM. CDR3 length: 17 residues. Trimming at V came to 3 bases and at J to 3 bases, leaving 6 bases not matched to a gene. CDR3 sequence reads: CASSFLAGGPDTGELFF. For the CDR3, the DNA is TGTGCCAGCAGTTTCTTAGCGGGAGGGCCGGACACCGGGGAGCTGTTTTTT.

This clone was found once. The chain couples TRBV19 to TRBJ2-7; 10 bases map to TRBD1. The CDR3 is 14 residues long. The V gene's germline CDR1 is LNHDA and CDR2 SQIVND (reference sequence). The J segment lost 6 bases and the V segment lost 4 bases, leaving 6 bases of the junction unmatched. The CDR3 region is CASSTGTGATEQYF. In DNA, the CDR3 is TGTGCCAGTAGTACCGGGACAGGGGCAACCGAGCAGTACTTC.

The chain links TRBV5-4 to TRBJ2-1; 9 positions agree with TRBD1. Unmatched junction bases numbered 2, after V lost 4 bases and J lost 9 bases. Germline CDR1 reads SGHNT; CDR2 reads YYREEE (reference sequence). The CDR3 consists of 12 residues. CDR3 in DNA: TGTGCCAGCAGCGTGGACAGGGGTGAGCAGTTCTTC. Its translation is CASSVDRGEQFF.

The CDR3 sequence is CASEREGTGELFF. The CDR3 coding sequence is TGTGCCTCCGAGAGGGAAGGGACCGGGGAGCTGTTTTTT. This chain links TRBV12-3 or TRBV12-4 with TRBJ2-2; D is perhaps TRBD2 (5 bases). V was clipped by 11 bases and J by 5 bases, with 15 bases between them. This CDR3 is 13 amino acids long.

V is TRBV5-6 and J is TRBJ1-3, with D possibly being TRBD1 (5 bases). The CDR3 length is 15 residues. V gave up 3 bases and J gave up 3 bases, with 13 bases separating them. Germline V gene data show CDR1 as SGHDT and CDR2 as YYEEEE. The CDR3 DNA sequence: TGTGCCAGCAGCTGGGATGGGGGAGGTGGAAACACCATATATTTT. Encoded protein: CASSWDGGGGNTIYF.

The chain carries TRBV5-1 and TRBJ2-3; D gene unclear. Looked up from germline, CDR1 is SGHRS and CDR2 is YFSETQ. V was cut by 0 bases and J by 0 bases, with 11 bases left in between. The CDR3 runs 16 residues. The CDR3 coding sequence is TGCGCCAGCAGCTTGGATGCGGAGCTTAGCACAGATACGCAGTATTTT. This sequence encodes CASSLDAELSTDTQYF.

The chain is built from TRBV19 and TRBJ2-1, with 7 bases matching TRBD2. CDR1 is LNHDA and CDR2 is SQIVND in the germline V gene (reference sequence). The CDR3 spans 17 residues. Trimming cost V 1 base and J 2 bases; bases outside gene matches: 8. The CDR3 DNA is TGTGCCAGTAGTATAGGGGAGGGGATCGATCCCTACAATGAGCAGTTCTTC. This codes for CASSIGEGIDPYNEQFF.

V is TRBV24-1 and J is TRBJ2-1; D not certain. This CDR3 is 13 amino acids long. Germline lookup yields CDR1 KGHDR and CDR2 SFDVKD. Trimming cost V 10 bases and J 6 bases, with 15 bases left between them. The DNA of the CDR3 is TGTGCCACGGCGACAAGCTACTCCAATGAGCAGTTCTTC. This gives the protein CATATSYSNEQFF.

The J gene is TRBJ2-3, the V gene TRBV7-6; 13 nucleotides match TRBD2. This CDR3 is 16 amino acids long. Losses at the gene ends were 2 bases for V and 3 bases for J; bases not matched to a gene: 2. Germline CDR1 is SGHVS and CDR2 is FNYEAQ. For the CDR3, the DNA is TGTGCCAGCAGCTTATTGGGACTAGCGGGGACAGATACGCAGTATTTT. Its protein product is CASSLLGLAGTDTQYF.

The CDR3, as DNA: TGCGCCAGCAGCTTGGGCACTAGTAGTGATACGCAGTATTTT. It translates to CASSLGTSSDTQYF. The genes are TRBV5-1 and TRBJ2-3; a weak D match, TRBD2 (5 bases). In germline, CDR1 is SGHRS, CDR2 YFSETQ. This CDR3 is 14 amino acids long. V was clipped by 0 bases and J by 6 bases, with 11 bases between them.

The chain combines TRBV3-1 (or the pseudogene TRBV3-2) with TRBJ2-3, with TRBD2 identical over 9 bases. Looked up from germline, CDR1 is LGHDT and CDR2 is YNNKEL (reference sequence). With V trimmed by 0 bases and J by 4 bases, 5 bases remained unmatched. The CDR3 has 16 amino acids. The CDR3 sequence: CASSQEGLAYPDTQYF. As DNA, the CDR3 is TGTGCCAGCAGCCAAGAGGGACTAGCCTATCCAGATACGCAGTATTTT.

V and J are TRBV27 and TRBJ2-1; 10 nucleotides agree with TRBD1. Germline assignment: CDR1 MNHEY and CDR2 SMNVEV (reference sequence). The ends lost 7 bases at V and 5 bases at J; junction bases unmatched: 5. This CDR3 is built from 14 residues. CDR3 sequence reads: CASTRDRGHNEQFF. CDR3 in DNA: TGTGCCAGCACCCGGGACAGGGGCCACAATGAGCAGTTCTTC.

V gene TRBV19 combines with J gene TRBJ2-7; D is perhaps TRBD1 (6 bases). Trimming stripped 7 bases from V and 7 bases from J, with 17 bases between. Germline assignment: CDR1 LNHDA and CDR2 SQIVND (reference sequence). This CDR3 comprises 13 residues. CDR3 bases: TGTGCCAGTACCCTCGGACAGTCTGGGGAGCAGTACTTC. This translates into CASTLGQSGEQYF.

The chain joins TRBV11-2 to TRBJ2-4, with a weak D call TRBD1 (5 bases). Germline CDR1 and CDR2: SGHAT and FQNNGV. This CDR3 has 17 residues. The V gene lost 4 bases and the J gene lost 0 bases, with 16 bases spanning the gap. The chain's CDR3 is CASSSLDRGLAKNIQYF. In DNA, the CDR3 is TGTGCCAGCAGCTCCCTCGACAGAGGTCTAGCCAAAAACATTCAGTACTTC.

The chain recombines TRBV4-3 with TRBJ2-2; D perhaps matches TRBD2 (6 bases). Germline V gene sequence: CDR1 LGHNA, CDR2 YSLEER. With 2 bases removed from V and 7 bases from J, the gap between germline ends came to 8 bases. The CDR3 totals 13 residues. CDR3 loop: CASSQRGGGELFF. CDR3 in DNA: TGCGCCAGCAGCCAAAGGGGAGGCGGGGAGCTGTTTTTT.

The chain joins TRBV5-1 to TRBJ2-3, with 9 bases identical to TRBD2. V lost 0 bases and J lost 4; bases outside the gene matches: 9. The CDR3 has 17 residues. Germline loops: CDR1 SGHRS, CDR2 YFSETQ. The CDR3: CASSLATTSGRPDTQYF. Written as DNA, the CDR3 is TGCGCCAGCAGCTTGGCCACGACTAGCGGACGCCCAGATACGCAGTATTTT.

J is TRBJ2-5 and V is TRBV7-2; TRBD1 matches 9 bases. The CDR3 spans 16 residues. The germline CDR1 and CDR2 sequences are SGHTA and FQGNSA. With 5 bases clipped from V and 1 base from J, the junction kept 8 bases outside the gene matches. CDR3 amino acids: CASSDYRGPTQETQYF. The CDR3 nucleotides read TGTGCCAGCAGCGACTACAGGGGGCCCACCCAAGAGACCCAGTACTTC.

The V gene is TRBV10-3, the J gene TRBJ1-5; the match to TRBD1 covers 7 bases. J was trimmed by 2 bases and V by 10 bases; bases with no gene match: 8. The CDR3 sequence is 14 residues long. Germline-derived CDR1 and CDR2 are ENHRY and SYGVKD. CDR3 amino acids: CATGGQERNQPQHF. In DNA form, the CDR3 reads TGTGCCACAGGAGGACAGGAGCGCAATCAGCCCCAGCATTTT.

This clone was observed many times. CDR3 amino acids: CASSILTVRQPQHF. CDR3 sequence (DNA): TGTGCCAGTAGTATTCTGACTGTTCGTCAGCCCCAGCATTTT. V gene TRBV19 combines with J gene TRBJ1-5; D call uncertain. This CDR3 has 14 amino acids. The germline CDR1 and CDR2 sequences are LNHDA and SQIVND (reference sequence). V was clipped by 3 bases and J by 6 bases, with 12 bases between them. The entire variable domain, with the rest obtained from reference TRBV19 and TRBJ1-5, is as follows: DGGITQSPKYLFRKEGQNVTLSCEQNLNHDAMYWYRQDPGQGLRLIYYSQIVNDFQKGDIAEGYSVSREKKESFPLTVTSAQKNPTAFYLCASSILTVRQPQHFGDGTRLSIL.